This T cell receptor (beta chain) was observed in a study of tumor and adjacent non-tumor tissue in lung cancer. The overall study: Histology: about twelve adenocarcinoma, a couple of squamous cell carcinoma, 1 small cell lung cancer. Patients were aged about 30 to 80, approximately ten men and 4 to 6 women, stage I to III. General study findings and limits: Tumor tissue had significantly higher TCR diversity than normal lung.

This clonotype occurred once. Its antigen is not known. TCRbeta libraries were built with three rounds of nested PCR, modified from ARM-PCR. Each CDR3 protein is one row after TCRdb ran MiXCR on the multiplex PCR reads. Here the sample spans 90,000 to 100,000 distinct CDR3 sequences, 75% to 85% being singletons. The template was RNA from unsorted bulk tissue. The normal lung tissue was taken more than 3 cm from the tumor edge. Between August and November 2014, newly diagnosed, chemotherapy-naive lung cancer patients underwent thoracic surgery in China. Germline V gene lookup returns CDR1 SQVTM and CDR2 ANQGSEA. The CDR3 runs to 16 residues.

The receptor was isolated from a man in his 60s with small cell lung cancer. The chain carries TRBV29-1 and TRBJ2-1; 14 nucleotides align to TRBD2. Sequenced sample: distant non-tumor lung tissue. The CDR3 region has the DNA TGCACCGCGGGACTAGCGGGAGTTGAGTCCTACAATGAGCAGTTCTTC. This sequence encodes CTAGLAGVESYNEQFF.